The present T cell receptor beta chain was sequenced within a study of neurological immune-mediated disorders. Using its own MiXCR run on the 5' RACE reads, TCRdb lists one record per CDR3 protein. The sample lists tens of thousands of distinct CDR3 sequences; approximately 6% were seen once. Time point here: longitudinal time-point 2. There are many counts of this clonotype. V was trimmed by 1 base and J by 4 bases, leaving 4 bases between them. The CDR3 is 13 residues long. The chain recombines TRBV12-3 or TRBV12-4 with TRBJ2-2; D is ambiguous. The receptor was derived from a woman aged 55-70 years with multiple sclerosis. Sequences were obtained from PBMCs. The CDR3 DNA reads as TGTGCCAGCAGTTTAGTTCCCACCGGGGAGCTGTTTTTT. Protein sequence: CASSLVPTGELFF.